These 17 T cell receptor beta chains came from one sample sequenced in a study of T cells in tumors after PD-1 blockade. Only in-frame clones appear in the TCRdb table, and some are missing; sequencing was by immunoSEQ multiplex PCR. The table records 60,000 or so clones, around 80% of them present only once. The input for sequencing was PBMCs, taken before anti-PD-1 treatment. These receptors originate from a human donor with basal cell carcinoma.

The chain has TRBV7-9 and TRBJ1-1; 8 bases line up with TRBD1. Germline values: CDR1 SEHNR, CDR2 FQNEAQ (reference sequence). This CDR3 is 15 amino acids long. The J segment lost 6 bases and the V segment lost 6 bases, leaving 12 bases of the junction unmatched. The CDR3 reads CASSGTGVSLAEAFF. CDR3 DNA: TGTGCCAGCAGTGGGACAGGAGTAAGTCTGGCTGAAGCTTTCTTT.

V is TRBV2 and J is TRBJ1-2; a weak D match, TRBD1 (6 bases). Germline V gives CDR1 SNHLY, CDR2 FYNNEI. The CDR3 contains 14 residues. Trimming took off 8 bases at V and 4 bases at J, with 17 bases between the two ends. In nucleotides, the CDR3 is TGTGCCAGCCTCAGGGGCGCGGCTGGCTATGGCTACACCTTC. Amino acids: CASLRGAAGYGYTF.

The chain couples TRBV12-3 or TRBV12-4 to TRBJ2-2; D assignment may be TRBD1 or TRBD2 (5 bases each). Trimming stripped 5 bases from V and 8 bases from J, with 6 bases between. The CDR3 extends over 11 amino acids. CDR3 bases: TGTGCCAGCAGTGGGGGTGGGGAGCTGTTTTTT. Translated, it gives CASSGGGELFF.

The J gene is TRBJ2-5, the V gene TRBV19, with a tentative D call TRBD2 (5 bases). The CDR3 runs to 13 residues. V dropped 6 bases and J dropped 5 bases, with 13 bases sitting between them. CDR1 and CDR2 from the germline V gene are LNHDA and SQIVND (reference sequence). The CDR3, as DNA: TGTGCCAGTAGCGGGAACAGTTTGGAGACCCAGTACTTC. This codes for CASSGNSLETQYF.

The V gene is TRBV7-8, the J gene TRBJ1-3; no firm D call. The ends were cut back, 5 bases at V and 1 base at J, with 9 bases in the middle. Germline CDR1 and CDR2: SGHVS and FQNEAQ. CDR3 size: 14 residues. CDR3 DNA: TGTGCCAGCAGCATTCACAGTTCTGGAAACACCATATATTTT. It codes for CASSIHSSGNTIYF.

This chain joins TRBV6-5 and TRBJ1-1; D is ambiguous. This CDR3 comprises 15 residues. Trimming cost V 6 bases and J 1 base, with 15 bases left between them. Germline CDR1 MNHEY, CDR2 SVGAGI. CDR3 sequence: CASSPGRYSNTEAFF. CDR3 bases: TGTGCCAGCAGCCCGGGGAGATATTCGAACACTGAAGCTTTCTTT.

This rearrangement joins TRBV9 to TRBJ2-3; D unresolved. V lost 0 bases, J lost 0 bases, and 8 bases lay in between. CDR3 size: 15 residues. Looked up from germline, CDR1 is SGDLS and CDR2 is YYNGEE. CDR3 sequence (DNA): TGTGCCAGCAGCGTAGCCCCAGCTAGCACAGATACGCAGTATTTT. Translating gives CASSVAPASTDTQYF.

The chain recombines TRBV6-5 with TRBJ2-7; 8 nucleotides agree with TRBD2. With 7 bases clipped from V and 0 bases from J, the junction kept 5 bases outside the gene matches. Germline V lookup: CDR1 MNHEY, CDR2 SVGAGI. CDR3 length equals 14 residues. The CDR3 nucleotides read TGTGCCAGCACCCCAGCGGGGGACTCCTACGAGCAGTACTTC. It codes for CASTPAGDSYEQYF.

Worth noting for this clone: Here the CDR3 omits its conserved ending phenylalanine or tryptophan, so a read error is the likely source. This sequence joins TRBV27 and TRBJ1-1; no clear D. V gave up 2 bases and J gave up 3 bases, with 19 bases separating them. CDR1 and CDR2 from the germline V gene are MNHEY and SMNVEV (reference sequence). The CDR3 length is 17 residues. For the CDR3, the DNA is TGTGCCAGCAGTTTAGGTGGGGTTCGGAGGGCTGACACTGAAGCTTTCTCT. Translating it yields CASSLGGVRRADTEAFS.

This rearrangement joins TRBV3-1 (or the pseudogene TRBV3-2) to TRBJ1-6; tentative D call: TRBD1 (5 bases). Between the trimmed V and J ends, which lost 6 bases and 3 bases, there was a span of 9 bases. In germline, CDR1 is LGHDT, CDR2 YNNKEL (reference sequence). CDR3 length: 14 residues. The CDR3 sequence is CASSLDNYNSPLHF. DNA of the CDR3: TGTGCCAGCAGTCTGGACAACTATAATTCACCCCTCCACTTT.

In this sample, this clone turned up once. The V gene is TRBV2, the J gene TRBJ2-5, with a tentative D call TRBD2 (5 bases). Trimming stripped 7 bases from V and 6 bases from J, with 12 bases between. CDR1 and CDR2 from the germline V gene are SNHLY and FYNNEI. CDR3 size: 12 residues. The DNA of the CDR3 is TGTGCCAGCACCAATAGCGCGAAGACCCAGTACTTC. Protein sequence: CASTNSAKTQYF.

This chain uses TRBV16 with TRBJ1-1; TRBD1 aligns across 7 bases. V lost 3 bases to trimming and J lost 7 bases; unmatched junction nucleotides: 5. CDR1 KGHSY and CDR2 FQNENV come from the germline V gene. CDR3 size: 13 residues. The CDR3 here is CASSHDREDEAFF. In DNA, the CDR3 is TGTGCCAGCAGCCACGACAGGGAAGATGAAGCTTTCTTT. Full variable domain (remainder filled in from reference TRBV16 and TRBJ1-1): GEEVAQTPKHLVRGEGQKAKLYCAPIKGHSYVFWYQQVLKNEFKFLISFQNENVFDETGMPKERFSAKCLPNSPCSLEIQATKLEDSAVYFCASSHDREDEAFFGQGTRLTVV.

The V and J genes are TRBV6-5 and TRBJ1-2; 7 positions agree with TRBD1. J lost 1 base, V lost 6 bases, and 5 bases had no gene match. This CDR3 comprises 14 residues. Germline lookup yields CDR1 MNHEY and CDR2 SVGAGI. CDR3 protein: CASSDGTVNYGYTF. In nucleotides, the CDR3 is TGTGCCAGCAGCGATGGGACAGTTAACTATGGCTACACCTTC.

The chain uses TRBV7-2 and TRBJ1-6; D remains unclear. This CDR3 spans 17 amino acids. Germline loops: CDR1 SGHTA, CDR2 FQGNSA. Trimming removed 3 bases at V and 4 bases at J, with 16 bases between. This CDR3 is CASSLDLFPVYNSPLHF. The CDR3 DNA sequence: TGTGCCAGCAGCTTGGACCTATTTCCCGTATATAATTCACCCCTCCACTTT.

This clone was counted once. V usage is TRBV5-5 and J usage is TRBJ2-5, with TRBD2 matching 14 bases. Per the germline V gene, CDR1 is SGHKS and CDR2 is YYEKEE (reference sequence). CDR3 length equals 16 residues. J gave up 5 bases and V 3 bases, and 6 bases lay outside the gene matches. The CDR3 loop reads CASSSGLAGGLETQYF. CDR3 DNA sequence: TGTGCCAGCAGCTCCGGACTAGCGGGGGGCCTGGAGACCCAGTACTTC.

CDR3 in DNA: TGTGCCAGCAGCTATCACGGACCGGGACAGGGGGCTTGGGAGGCTTTCTTT. Translation: CASSYHGPGQGAWEAFF. The chain couples TRBV6-2 or TRBV6-3 to TRBJ1-1, with TRBD1 matching 12 bases. Germline V gene lookup returns CDR1 MNHEY and CDR2 SVGEGT. This CDR3 is built from 17 residues. The V segment lost 6 bases and the J segment 11 bases; nucleotides outside the gene matches: 19.

The chain joins TRBV6-5 to TRBJ1-6; D gene ambiguous. CDR1 is MNHEY and CDR2 is SVGAGI in the germline V gene. The CDR3 loop spans 11 amino acids. V was shortened by 6 bases and J by 10 bases, with 7 bases between the two germline ends. CDR3 nucleotides: TGTGCCAGCAGATTGAAGTCACCCCTCCACTTT. It encodes CASRLKSPLHF.